Presented here are 8 T cell receptor beta chains from one specimen sequenced in a study of CD8 T cells in Susac syndrome. RNA, at roughly 0.5 to 1 ug, was reverse transcribed with random hexamers. TCRdb analysed the immunoSEQ multiplex PCR reads with MiXCR anew, one entry per CDR3 protein. There are about 180,000 distinct CDR3 sequences in the sample; over 90% occur only once, and around 0.1% lies in the top ten. Sequences were obtained from CD4+ T cells from PBMCs. The receptors were sampled from a human donor with Susac syndrome.

The rearrangement uses TRBV7-2 and TRBJ2-1; the D call may be TRBD1 or TRBD2 (5 bases each). Trimming pared 4 bases from V and 8 bases from J, leaving 24 bases between. Looked up from germline, CDR1 is SGHTA and CDR2 is FQGNSA. The length of the CDR3 is 17 residues. CDR3 in amino acids: CASSSPWGSTGPDEQFF. The CDR3 nucleotides read TGTGCCAGCAGCTCCCCCTGGGGGTCTACGGGGCCAGATGAGCAGTTCTTC. Based on the CDR3 plus reference TRBV7-2 and TRBJ2-1, the full variable domain is GAGVSQSPSNKVTEKGKDVELRCDPISGHTALYWYRQSLGQGLEFLIYFQGNSAPDKSGLPSDRFSAERTGGSVSTLTIQRTQQEDSAVYLCASSSPWGSTGPDEQFFGPGTRLTVL.

The chain uses TRBV19 and TRBJ1-5; 7 bases are shared with TRBD1. Germline V lookup: CDR1 LNHDA, CDR2 SQIVND (reference sequence). V shed 10 bases and J 0 bases; nucleotides not matched to a gene: 12. The CDR3 has 16 residues. The CDR3 bases are TGTGCCACTTCGGGGCCGACAGGGCTTAGCAATCAGCCCCAGCATTTT. This encodes CATSGPTGLSNQPQHF.

The sample holds one count of this clonotype. V and J are TRBV10-2 and TRBJ1-5, with TRBD1 matching over 7 bases. Germline V gene data show CDR1 as WSHSY and CDR2 as SAAADI. CDR3 length equals 12 residues. Trimming removed 10 bases from V and 6 bases from J; junction bases left unmatched: 6. This CDR3 reads CATLPGGQPQHF. CDR3 nucleotides: TGCGCCACCCTTCCAGGGGGTCAGCCCCAGCATTTT.

This clonotype was seen only once. The chain links TRBV20-1 to TRBJ1-2; possible D gene TRBD1, 6 bases. Germline CDR1 and CDR2: DFQATT and SNEGSKA (reference sequence). Between the trimmed V and J ends, which lost 2 bases and 8 bases, there was a span of 18 bases. CDR3 length: 14 residues. CDR3 protein: CSARPGHIIGGYTF. As DNA, the CDR3 is TGCAGTGCTAGACCGGGACACATCATCGGGGGCTACACCTTC.

The rearrangement uses TRBV2 and TRBJ1-3; D remains unclear. The CDR3 is 13 residues long. CDR1 and CDR2 from the germline V gene are SNHLY and FYNNEI. Deletions cut 9 bases from V and 0 bases from J, with 9 bases between. The CDR3 DNA sequence: TGTGCCAGTCAGACGGACTCTGGAAACACCATATATTTT. This translates into CASQTDSGNTIYF.

The CDR3 here is CASSQGGTELFHGELFF. DNA of the CDR3: TGTGCCAGCAGCCAAGGGGGGACCGAACTTTTTCACGGGGAGCTGTTTTTT. V is TRBV3-1 and J is TRBJ2-2; D possibly matches TRBD1 or TRBD2 (5 bases each). The CDR3 has 17 amino acids. Looked up from germline, CDR1 is LGHDT and CDR2 is YNNKEL (reference sequence). V was pared by 1 base and J by 7 bases, with 19 bases between.

The CDR3: CASLLQGSETQYF. The CDR3 bases are TGTGCCAGCCTACTGCAAGGATCAGAGACCCAGTACTTC. The V gene is TRBV3-1, the J gene TRBJ2-5; D not resolved. V lost 8 bases and J lost 4, with 14 bases in between. The CDR3 is 13 amino acids. Germline V lookup: CDR1 LGHDT, CDR2 YNNKEL (reference sequence).

The gene calls are TRBV11-2 and TRBJ2-1; TRBD2 matches at 7 bases. Germline-derived CDR1 and CDR2 are SGHAT and FQNNGV. The V gene end was trimmed by 1 base and the J gene end by 3 bases; junction bases not matched to a gene: 6. The CDR3 spans 16 residues. The CDR3 here is CASSLVGGRSYNEQFF. The CDR3 bases are TGTGCCAGCAGCTTAGTGGGCGGGAGAAGCTACAATGAGCAGTTCTTC.